Listed here are 9 T cell receptor beta chains from one sample, sequenced in a study of STAT5B mutations in CD4+ large granular lymphocyte leukemia. The data were produced by immunoSEQ multiplex PCR, yet TCRdb's version contains in-frame clones alone and is incomplete. The data show about 30,000 clones, about 90% seen once. The sequencing sample was made of CD4+ T cells from blood buffy coats. The receptors originated from a human donor in good health.

The chain links TRBV6-5 to TRBJ1-5; D gene unclear. From germline, CDR1 is MNHEY and CDR2 SVGAGI. The CDR3 has 13 residues. Trimming left V 4 bases short and J 6 bases short, with 10 bases between. CDR3 coding DNA: TGTGCCAGCAGTTCCCAAGCTAGTCAGCCCCAGCATTTT. Protein: CASSSQASQPQHF.

This clone showed up just once. The DNA for the CDR3 is TGTGCCAGCACACCAAGTGCGGTTTCGGGAAACACCATATATTTT. This sequence encodes CASTPSAVSGNTIYF. V gene TRBV25-1 combines with J gene TRBJ1-3; D gene unclear. The CDR3 has 15 amino acids. Germline CDR1 and CDR2: MGHDK and SYGVNS. V was shortened by 7 bases and J by 4 bases, with 17 bases between the two germline ends.

This chain joins TRBV11-2 and TRBJ1-3, with D perhaps TRBD1 (5 bases). CDR1 is SGHAT, CDR2 FQNNGV, per germline. The CDR3 loop spans 14 amino acids. V was shortened by 5 bases and J by 0 bases, with 8 bases between the two germline ends. In DNA, the CDR3 is TGTGCCAGCAGCAAACAGGTCTCTGGAAACACCATATATTTT. Translated, it gives CASSKQVSGNTIYF.

J is TRBJ2-5 and V is TRBV29-1; TRBD1 matches at 8 bases. Matching the DNA end better, TRBJ2-7 makes the J call doubtful. The germline V gene has CDR1 SQVTM and CDR2 ANQGSEA. The length of the CDR3 is 13 residues. CDR3 region: CSALQGAGYEQYF. The CDR3 coding sequence is TGCAGCGCCCTTCAGGGGGCTGGCTACGAGCAGTACTTC.

The J gene is TRBJ2-4, the V gene TRBV11-3, with D tentatively TRBD1 or TRBD2 (5 bases each). With 1 base removed from V and 8 bases from J, the gap between germline ends came to 12 bases. Germline V gives CDR1 SGHNT, CDR2 YENEEA. The CDR3 is 14 amino acids. The CDR3 DNA is TGTGCCAGCAGCTTAGGGGGACCTTTGGACATTCAGTACTTC. This translates into CASSLGGPLDIQYF.

This clone was found once. This sequence joins TRBV10-1 and TRBJ2-1, with D maybe TRBD2 (6 bases). V lost 0 bases and J lost 5, with 11 bases in between. The CDR3 length is 15 residues. CDR1 and CDR2 from the germline V gene are WNHNN and SYGVQD (reference sequence). CDR3 sequence: CASSESGLADNEQFF. CDR3 coding DNA: TGCGCCAGCAGTGAGTCGGGGTTAGCGGACAATGAGCAGTTCTTC.

The V and J genes are TRBV5-4 and TRBJ1-2; maybe TRBD1 (5 bases). Germline V gene lookup returns CDR1 SGHNT and CDR2 YYREEE (reference sequence). Trimming stripped 7 bases from V and 8 bases from J, with 24 bases between. The CDR3 spans 15 residues. The CDR3, as DNA: TGTGCCAGCCGCGAGGAGCGGGGCAGGCTTGGGGGCTACACCTTC. It codes for CASREERGRLGGYTF.

The chain uses TRBV6-5 and TRBJ1-6, with D possibly TRBD1 on 6 matching bases. This CDR3 region has 14 residues. The V and J ends lost 7 bases and 5 bases respectively, with 12 bases between them. Germline-derived CDR1 and CDR2 are MNHEY and SVGAGI. CDR3 amino acids: CASTRGGNNSPLHF. CDR3 sequence (DNA): TGTGCCAGCACCAGGGGCGGAAATAATTCACCCCTCCACTTT.

The rearrangement links TRBV5-6 to TRBJ1-5; TRBD1 agrees at 10 bases. The V gene's germline CDR1 is SGHDT and CDR2 YYEEEE. The CDR3 covers 15 residues. Trimming removed 4 bases from V and 6 bases from J; junction bases left unmatched: 7. CDR3: CASSRGTGEGQPQHF. The CDR3 bases are TGTGCCAGCAGCCGTGGGACAGGGGAAGGTCAGCCCCAGCATTTT.